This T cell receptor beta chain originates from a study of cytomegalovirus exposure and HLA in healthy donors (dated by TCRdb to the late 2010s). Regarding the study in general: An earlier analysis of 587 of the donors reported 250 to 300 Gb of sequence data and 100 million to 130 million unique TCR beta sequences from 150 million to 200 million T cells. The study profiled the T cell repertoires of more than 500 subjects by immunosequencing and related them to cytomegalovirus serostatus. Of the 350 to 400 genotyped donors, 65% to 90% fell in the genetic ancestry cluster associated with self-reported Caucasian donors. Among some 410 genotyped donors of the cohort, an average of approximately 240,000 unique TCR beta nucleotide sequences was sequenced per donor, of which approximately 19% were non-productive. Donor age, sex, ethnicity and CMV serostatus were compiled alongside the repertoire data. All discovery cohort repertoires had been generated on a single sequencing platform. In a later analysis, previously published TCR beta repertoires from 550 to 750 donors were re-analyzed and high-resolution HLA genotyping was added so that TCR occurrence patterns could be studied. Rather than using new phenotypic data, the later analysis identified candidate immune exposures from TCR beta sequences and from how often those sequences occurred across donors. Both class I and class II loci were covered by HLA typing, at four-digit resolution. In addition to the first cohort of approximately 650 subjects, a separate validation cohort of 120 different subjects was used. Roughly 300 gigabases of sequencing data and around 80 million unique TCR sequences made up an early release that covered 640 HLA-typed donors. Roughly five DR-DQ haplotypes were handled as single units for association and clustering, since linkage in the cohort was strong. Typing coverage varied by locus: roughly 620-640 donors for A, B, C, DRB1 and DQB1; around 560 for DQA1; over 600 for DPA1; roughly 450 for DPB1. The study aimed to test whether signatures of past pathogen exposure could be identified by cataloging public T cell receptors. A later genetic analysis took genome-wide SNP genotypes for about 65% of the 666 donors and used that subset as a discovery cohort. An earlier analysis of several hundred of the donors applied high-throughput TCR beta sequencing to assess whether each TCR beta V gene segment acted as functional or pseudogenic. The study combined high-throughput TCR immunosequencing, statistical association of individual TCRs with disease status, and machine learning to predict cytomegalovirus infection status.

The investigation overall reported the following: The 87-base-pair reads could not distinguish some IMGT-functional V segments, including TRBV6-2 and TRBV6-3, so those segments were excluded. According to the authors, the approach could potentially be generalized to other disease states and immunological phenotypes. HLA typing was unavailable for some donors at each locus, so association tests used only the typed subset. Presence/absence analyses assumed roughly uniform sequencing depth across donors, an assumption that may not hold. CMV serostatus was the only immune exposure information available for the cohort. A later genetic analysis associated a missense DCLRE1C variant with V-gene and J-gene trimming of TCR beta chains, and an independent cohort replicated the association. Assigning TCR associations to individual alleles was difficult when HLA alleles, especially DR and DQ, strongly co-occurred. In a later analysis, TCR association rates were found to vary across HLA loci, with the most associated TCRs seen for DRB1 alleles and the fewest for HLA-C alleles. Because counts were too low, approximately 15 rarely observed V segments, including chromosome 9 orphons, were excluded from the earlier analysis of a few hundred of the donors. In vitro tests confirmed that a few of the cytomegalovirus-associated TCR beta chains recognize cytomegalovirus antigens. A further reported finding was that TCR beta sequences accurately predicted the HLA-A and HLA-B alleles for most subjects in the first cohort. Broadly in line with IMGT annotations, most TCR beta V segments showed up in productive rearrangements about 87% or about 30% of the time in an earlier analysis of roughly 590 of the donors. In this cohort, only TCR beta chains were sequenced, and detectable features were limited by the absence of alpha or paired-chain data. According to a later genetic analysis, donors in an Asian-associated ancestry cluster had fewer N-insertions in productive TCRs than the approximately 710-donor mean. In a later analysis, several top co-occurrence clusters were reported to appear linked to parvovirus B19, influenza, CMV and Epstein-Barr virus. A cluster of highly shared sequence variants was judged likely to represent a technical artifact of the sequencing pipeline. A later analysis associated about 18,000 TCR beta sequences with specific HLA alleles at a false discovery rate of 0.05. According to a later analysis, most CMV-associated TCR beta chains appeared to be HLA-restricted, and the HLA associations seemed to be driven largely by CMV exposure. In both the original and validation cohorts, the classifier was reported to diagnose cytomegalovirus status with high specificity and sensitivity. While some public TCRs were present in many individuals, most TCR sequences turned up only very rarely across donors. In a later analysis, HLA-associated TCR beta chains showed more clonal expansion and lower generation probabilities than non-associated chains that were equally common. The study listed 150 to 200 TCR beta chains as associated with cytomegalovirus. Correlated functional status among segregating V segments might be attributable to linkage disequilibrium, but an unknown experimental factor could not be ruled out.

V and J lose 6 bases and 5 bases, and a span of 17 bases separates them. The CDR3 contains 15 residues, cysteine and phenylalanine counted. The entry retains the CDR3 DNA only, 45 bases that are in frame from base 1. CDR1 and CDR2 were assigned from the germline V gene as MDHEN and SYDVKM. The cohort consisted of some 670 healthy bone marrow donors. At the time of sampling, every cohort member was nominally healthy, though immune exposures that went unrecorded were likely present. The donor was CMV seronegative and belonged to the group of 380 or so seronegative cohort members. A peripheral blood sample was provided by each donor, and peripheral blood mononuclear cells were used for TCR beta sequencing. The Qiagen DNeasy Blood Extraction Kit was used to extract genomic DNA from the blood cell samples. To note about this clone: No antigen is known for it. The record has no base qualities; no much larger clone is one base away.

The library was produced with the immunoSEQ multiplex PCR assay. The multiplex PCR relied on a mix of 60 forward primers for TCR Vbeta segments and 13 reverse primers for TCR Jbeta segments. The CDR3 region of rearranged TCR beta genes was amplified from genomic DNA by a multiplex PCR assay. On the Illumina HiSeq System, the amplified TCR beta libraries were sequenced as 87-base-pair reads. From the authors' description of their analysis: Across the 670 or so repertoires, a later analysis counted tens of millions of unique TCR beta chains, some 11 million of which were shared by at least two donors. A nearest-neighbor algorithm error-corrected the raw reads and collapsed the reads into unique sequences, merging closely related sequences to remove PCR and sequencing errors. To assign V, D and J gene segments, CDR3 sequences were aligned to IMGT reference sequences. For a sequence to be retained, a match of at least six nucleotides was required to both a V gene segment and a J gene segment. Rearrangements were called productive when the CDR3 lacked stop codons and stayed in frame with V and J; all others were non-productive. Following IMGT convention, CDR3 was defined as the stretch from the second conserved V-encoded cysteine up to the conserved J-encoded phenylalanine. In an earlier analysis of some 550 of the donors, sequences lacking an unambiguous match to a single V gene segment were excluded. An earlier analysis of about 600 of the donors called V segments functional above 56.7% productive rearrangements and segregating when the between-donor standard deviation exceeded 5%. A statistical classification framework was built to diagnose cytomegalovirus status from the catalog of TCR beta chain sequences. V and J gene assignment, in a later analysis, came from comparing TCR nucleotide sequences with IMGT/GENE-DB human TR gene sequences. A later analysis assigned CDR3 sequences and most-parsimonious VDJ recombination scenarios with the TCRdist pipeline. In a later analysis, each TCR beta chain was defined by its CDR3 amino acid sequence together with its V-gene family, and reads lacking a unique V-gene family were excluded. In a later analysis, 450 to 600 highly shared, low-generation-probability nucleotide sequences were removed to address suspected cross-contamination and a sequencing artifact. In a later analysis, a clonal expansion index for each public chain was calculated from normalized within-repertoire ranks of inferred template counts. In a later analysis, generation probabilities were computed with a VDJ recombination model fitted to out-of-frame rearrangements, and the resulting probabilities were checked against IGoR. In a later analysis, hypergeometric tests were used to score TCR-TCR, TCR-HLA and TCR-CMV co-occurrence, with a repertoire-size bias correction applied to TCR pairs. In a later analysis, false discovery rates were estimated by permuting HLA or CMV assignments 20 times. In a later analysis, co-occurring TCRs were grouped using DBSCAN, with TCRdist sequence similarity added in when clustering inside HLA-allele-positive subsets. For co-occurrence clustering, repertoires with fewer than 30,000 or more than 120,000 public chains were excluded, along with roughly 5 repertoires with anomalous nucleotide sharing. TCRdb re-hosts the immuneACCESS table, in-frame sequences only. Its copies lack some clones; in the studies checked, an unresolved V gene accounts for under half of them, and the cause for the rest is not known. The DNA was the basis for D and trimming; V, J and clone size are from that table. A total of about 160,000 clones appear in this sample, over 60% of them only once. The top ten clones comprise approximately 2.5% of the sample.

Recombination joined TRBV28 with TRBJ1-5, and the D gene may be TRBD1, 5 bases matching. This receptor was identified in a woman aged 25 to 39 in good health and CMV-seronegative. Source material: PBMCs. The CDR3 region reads CASSPYKVGDQPQHF. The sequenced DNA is TGTGCCAGCAGCCCATACAAAGTAGGGGATCAGCCCCAGCATTTT.